The T cell receptor (beta chain) under discussion was sequenced for a study of chronic HIV infection and antiretroviral therapy. TCRdb re-analysed the 5' RACE reads in MiXCR, keeping a single row per CDR3 protein. The data show 30,000 to 35,000 distinct CDR3 sequences, 7% to 10% seen once. The CDR3 has 15 amino acids. Germline V gene lookup returns CDR1 SGHTA and CDR2 FQGTGA. Trimming took 2 bases from V and 4 from J, leaving 12 bases between them. This clonotype was observed many times. This TCR derives from an adult who had HIV and had not received antiretroviral therapy, or was an uninfected healthy control (not recorded which). Sequencing input: peripheral blood. The chain is built from TRBV7-3 and TRBJ2-1, with D maybe TRBD1 (5 bases). Written as DNA, the CDR3 is TGTGCCAGCAGCTTAGGTTGGGGCGCGTACAATGAGCAGTTCTTC. It translates to CASSLGWGAYNEQFF.